Below, 21 T cell receptor beta chains from the same sample are listed, as sequenced in a study of blood T cell repertoires in COVID-19. The table came from immunoSEQ multiplex PCR; TCRdb's copy has only in-frame clones and leaves some out. The sample consists of under 200,000 clones, approximately 79% of them appearing once. The sequenced material came from PBMCs or T cells enriched from blood (not recorded which). Receptor source: a woman aged 70-85 years in a cohort exposed to, infected with or recovered from COVID-19 (not recorded which).

Only a few counts were recorded for this clone. The chain employs TRBV15 and TRBJ2-1; D is possibly TRBD2 (6 bases). The germline V gene has CDR1 LNHNV and CDR2 YYDKDF (reference sequence). Deletions cut 8 bases from V and 5 bases from J, with 13 bases between. There are 13 residues in the CDR3. The CDR3 DNA follows: TGTGCCACCGGACTGGACTACGACAATGAGCAGTTCTTC. Amino acids: CATGLDYDNEQFF.

This clone was seen once. The chain carries TRBV7-8 and TRBJ2-1; 10 nucleotides match TRBD2. V was clipped by 4 bases and J by 9 bases; unmatched bases: 9. This CDR3 region has 15 residues. Germline loops: CDR1 SGHVS, CDR2 FQNEAQ. The CDR3 coding sequence is TGTGCCAGCAGCTCACAACGGACTAGCGGTTTTGAGCAGTTCTTC. Translation gives CASSSQRTSGFEQFF.

The chain joins TRBV29-1 to TRBJ2-7; 8 bases match TRBD1. The CDR3 is made up of 11 amino acids. Per the germline V gene, CDR1 is SQVTM and CDR2 is ANQGSEA. Trimming at V came to 6 bases and at J to 6 bases, leaving 4 bases not matched to a gene. CDR3 region: CSVVTGVEQYF. CDR3 nucleotide sequence: TGCAGCGTCGTGACAGGGGTCGAGCAGTACTTC.

This rearrangement joins TRBV15 to TRBJ1-5, with a tentative D call TRBD1 (5 bases). Germline CDR1 reads LNHNV; CDR2 reads YYDKDF (reference sequence). The CDR3 totals 17 residues. The V gene lost 0 bases and the J gene lost 7 bases, with 19 bases spanning the gap. In nucleotides, the CDR3 is TGTGCCACCAGCAGAGAGGCCGCCGGGGGGGTTCTACAGCCCCAGCATTTT. Amino acid sequence: CATSREAAGGVLQPQHF.

V and J are TRBV7-9 and TRBJ1-1; D uncertain. The length of the CDR3 is 15 residues. Looked up from germline, CDR1 is SEHNR and CDR2 is FQNEAQ (reference sequence). Deletions cut 2 bases from V and 4 bases from J, with 14 bases between. CDR3 protein: CASSLTGVGVTEAFF. The CDR3 nucleotides read TGTGCCAGCAGCTTAACCGGGGTGGGTGTCACTGAAGCTTTCTTT.

This rearrangement joins TRBV28 to TRBJ2-2, with 10 bases matching TRBD2. CDR3 size: 18 residues. Unmatched junction bases numbered 7, after V lost 2 bases and J lost 1 base. The germline V gene has CDR1 MDHEN and CDR2 SYDVKM. The CDR3 DNA follows: TGTGCCAGCAGTTTAGGGCTAGCGGGAGTTGGGAACACCGGGGAGCTGTTTTTT. Protein product: CASSLGLAGVGNTGELFF.

This clone came up once. The V and J genes are TRBV2 and TRBJ2-2; D remains ambiguous. There are 13 residues in the CDR3. The V gene's germline CDR1 is SNHLY and CDR2 FYNNEI. Trimming left V 6 bases short and J 6 bases short, with 11 bases between. The CDR3 DNA reads as TGTGCCAGCAGCGCCCGTCAGGCCGGGGAGCTGTTTTTT. Its translation: CASSARQAGELFF. Complete variable domain (other parts from reference TRBV2 and TRBJ2-2): EPEVTQTPSHQVTQMGQEVILRCVPISNHLYFYWYRQILGQKVEFLVSFYNNEISEKSEIFDDQFSVERPDGSNFTLKIRSTKLEDSAMYFCASSARQAGELFFGEGSRLTVL.

V usage is TRBV5-4 and J usage is TRBJ1-1, with 8 bases fitting TRBD1. The V segment lost 5 bases and the J segment 4 bases; nucleotides outside the gene matches: 7. CDR1 is SGHNT, CDR2 YYREEE, per germline (reference sequence). This CDR3 contains 14 residues. CDR3 bases: TGTGCCAGCAGTTCGACAGGGGCTTCCACTGAAGCTTTCTTT. It yields the protein CASSSTGASTEAFF. The whole variable domain, remainder taken from reference TRBV5-4 and TRBJ1-1, is ETGVTQSPTHLIKTRGQQVTLRCSSQSGHNTVSWYQQALGQGPQFIFQYYREEENGRGNFPPRFSGLQFPNYSSELNVNALELDDSALYLCASSSTGASTEAFFGQGTRLTVV.

The chain recombines TRBV28 with TRBJ2-1; no definite D call. This CDR3 is 12 amino acids long. Trimming took off 4 bases at V and 9 bases at J, with 10 bases between the two ends. Germline V gene lookup returns CDR1 MDHEN and CDR2 SYDVKM. This CDR3 is CASSSRHSEQFF. In DNA form, the CDR3 reads TGTGCCAGCAGTTCCCGACACTCTGAGCAGTTCTTC.

The gene calls are TRBV2 and TRBJ2-1, with D perhaps TRBD2 (6 bases). Germline V gene sequence: CDR1 SNHLY, CDR2 FYNNEI. CDR3 length: 13 residues. V shed 4 bases and J shed 9 bases, with 13 bases lying between them. CDR3: CASSVGPEGEQFF. The CDR3 DNA reads as TGTGCCAGCAGTGTCGGACCGGAGGGTGAGCAGTTCTTC. The whole variable domain, remainder taken from reference TRBV2 and TRBJ2-1, is EPEVTQTPSHQVTQMGQEVILRCVPISNHLYFYWYRQILGQKVEFLVSFYNNEISEKSEIFDDQFSVERPDGSNFTLKIRSTKLEDSAMYFCASSVGPEGEQFFGPGTRLTVL.

The chain combines TRBV5-1 with TRBJ2-5; D possibly corresponds to TRBD2 (6 bases). The CDR3 is 15 residues long. In germline, CDR1 is SGHRS, CDR2 YFSETQ. V was shortened by 3 bases and J by 2 bases, with 14 bases between the two germline ends. CDR3 amino acids: CASSSLGGGQETQYF. The CDR3 DNA is TGCGCCAGCAGCTCGCTCGGGGGAGGACAAGAGACCCAGTACTTC.

The chain recombines TRBV18 with TRBJ2-7; 7 nucleotides align to TRBD1. V trimming: 3 bases; J trimming: 3 bases; junction bases outside the gene matches: 5. The CDR3 length is 14 residues. Germline-derived CDR1 and CDR2 are KGHSH and LQKENI. As DNA, the CDR3 is TGTGCCAGCTCACCGGCGACAGGGAACTACGAGCAGTACTTC. Encoded protein: CASSPATGNYEQYF.

This clone occurred a few times. The chain links TRBV12-3 or TRBV12-4 to TRBJ1-2; unclear D gene. Trimming cost V 10 bases and J 1 base, with 13 bases left between them. CDR3 size: 13 residues. In nucleotides, the CDR3 is TGTGCCACCAATCAACAGCTTAACTATGGCTACACCTTC. It specifies CATNQQLNYGYTF.

The genes are TRBV27 and TRBJ1-2; 8 nucleotides align to TRBD1. The J segment lost 8 bases and the V segment lost 1 base, leaving 6 bases of the junction unmatched. The CDR3 extends over 14 amino acids. From germline, CDR1 is MNHEY and CDR2 SMNVEV (reference sequence). The CDR3 loop reads CASSLLAGGRGYTF. Written as DNA, the CDR3 is TGTGCCAGCAGTTTATTGGCAGGGGGCCGCGGCTACACCTTC.

This chain links TRBV4-3 with TRBJ2-5; a possible D gene is TRBD2 (6 bases). From germline, CDR1 is LGHNA and CDR2 YSLEER. The CDR3 contains 14 residues. The V and J ends lost 2 bases and 1 base respectively, with 8 bases between them. The CDR3 region is CASSQRDSQETQYF. The CDR3 bases are TGCGCCAGCAGCCAAAGGGACTCCCAAGAGACCCAGTACTTC.

The chain recombines TRBV7-2 with TRBJ2-1; D is undetermined. Trimming cost V 7 bases and J 0 bases, with 16 bases left between them. Germline CDR1 and CDR2: SGHTA and FQGNSA. The CDR3 loop spans 16 amino acids. The CDR3 spells CASIPPGPSSYNEQFF. The DNA for the CDR3 is TGTGCCAGCATCCCACCTGGTCCTAGCTCCTACAATGAGCAGTTCTTC.

The chain combines TRBV5-4 with TRBJ2-3, with unresolved D. The germline V gene has CDR1 SGHNT and CDR2 YYREEE (reference sequence). Deletions cut 1 base from V and 4 bases from J, with 4 bases between. The CDR3 has 12 amino acids. The CDR3 region is CASSLPADTQYF. CDR3 DNA sequence: TGTGCCAGCAGCTTGCCGGCAGATACGCAGTATTTT.

The chain carries TRBV9 and TRBJ2-3; D call uncertain. The CDR3 is 13 amino acids. Germline loops: CDR1 SGDLS, CDR2 YYNGEE. The V gene lost 0 bases and the J gene lost 1 base, with 3 bases spanning the gap. The chain's CDR3 is CASSVAGTDTQYF. CDR3 nucleotides: TGTGCCAGCAGCGTAGCTGGCACAGATACGCAGTATTTT.

This clone was observed once. The rearrangement uses TRBV5-1 and TRBJ1-2; D not resolved. V lost 4 bases and J 4 bases, leaving 17 bases between the germline ends. Germline loops: CDR1 SGHRS, CDR2 YFSETQ. The CDR3 consists of 15 residues. The CDR3 sequence is CASSPDPSEAYGYTF. The CDR3 region has the DNA TGCGCCAGCAGCCCCGACCCATCTGAGGCCTATGGCTACACCTTC.

The chain is built from TRBV6-5 and TRBJ1-1; D is ambiguous. Trimming took off 5 bases at V and 6 bases at J, with 16 bases between the two ends. CDR3 length: 14 amino acids. The germline V gene encodes CDR1 MNHEY and CDR2 SVGAGI. CDR3: CASSMPGVSAEAFF. The CDR3 DNA follows: TGTGCCAGCAGTATGCCAGGCGTGTCGGCTGAAGCTTTCTTT.

V usage is TRBV18 and J usage is TRBJ2-5; tentatively, D is TRBD1 (6 bases). The CDR3 spans 15 residues. The germline V and J ends were trimmed by 3 bases and 2 bases, with 13 bases remaining between them. Per the germline V gene, CDR1 is KGHSH and CDR2 is LQKENI. In DNA, the CDR3 is TGTGCCAGCTCACCGGACAGCTTCATACAAGAGACCCAGTACTTC. It is translated as CASSPDSFIQETQYF.